The clone carrying this TCR beta chain was found many times. What it binds is not known. The sample comes from a study of post-analysis software for immune sequencing data. Study information: Several disease courses (relapsing-remitting, secondary progressive and progressive-relapsing) of multiple sclerosis were included. Whole-study results and caveats: Normalized Chao1 diversity was significantly lower in multiple sclerosis patients than in controls. Co-batched samples clustered tightly together by F measure. About five TRBV segments were more frequent in patients than controls; TRBV5-6, TRBV5-1 and TRBV20-1 belonged to this group.

Researchers reported that TCR beta cDNA libraries carried unique molecular identifiers. TCRdb passed the PCR reads through MiXCR, listing each CDR3 protein once. Here the sample spans about 260,000 distinct CDR3 sequences, 30% to 45% being singletons. CDR1 SGHRS and CDR2 YFSETQ come from the germline V gene. The V gene lost 0 bases and the J gene lost 0 bases, with 8 bases spanning the gap. The length of the CDR3 is 15 residues. The chain is built from TRBV5-1 and TRBJ2-3; the D gene is possibly TRBD2 (6 bases). The TCR comes from a girl aged 10 to 17 with multiple sclerosis. Sequenced material: blood. In nucleotides, the CDR3 is TGCGCCAGCAGCTTGGGCGGGGTGAGCACAGATACGCAGTATTTT. This gives the protein CASSLGGVSTDTQYF.